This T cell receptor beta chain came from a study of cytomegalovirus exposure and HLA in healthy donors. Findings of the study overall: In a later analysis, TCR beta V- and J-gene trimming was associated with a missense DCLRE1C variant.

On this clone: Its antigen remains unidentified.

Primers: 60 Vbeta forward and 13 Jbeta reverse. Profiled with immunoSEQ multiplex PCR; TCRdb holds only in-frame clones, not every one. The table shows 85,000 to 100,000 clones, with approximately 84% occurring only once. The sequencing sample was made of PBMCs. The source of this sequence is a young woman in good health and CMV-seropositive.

CDR3 sequence: CASSVAASNQPQHF. CDR3 sequence (DNA): TGTGCCAGCAGCGTAGCAGCGAGCAATCAGCCCCAGCATTTT. This sequence joins TRBV9 and TRBJ1-5, with D unresolved. Trimming took 0 bases from V and 1 from J, leaving 5 bases between them. This CDR3 has 14 amino acids. CDR1 and CDR2 (germline): SGDLS, YYNGEE.